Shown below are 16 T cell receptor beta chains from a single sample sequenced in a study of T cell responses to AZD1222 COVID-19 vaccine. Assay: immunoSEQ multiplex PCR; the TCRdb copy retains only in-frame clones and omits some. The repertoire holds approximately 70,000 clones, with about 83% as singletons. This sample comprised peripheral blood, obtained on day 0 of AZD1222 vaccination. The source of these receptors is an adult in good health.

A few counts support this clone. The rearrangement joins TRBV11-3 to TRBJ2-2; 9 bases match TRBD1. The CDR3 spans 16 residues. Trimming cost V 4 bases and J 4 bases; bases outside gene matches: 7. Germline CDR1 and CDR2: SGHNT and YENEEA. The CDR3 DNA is TGTGCCAGCAGCTACCGGGGGACAGGGATCACCGGGGAGCTGTTTTTT. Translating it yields CASSYRGTGITGELFF.

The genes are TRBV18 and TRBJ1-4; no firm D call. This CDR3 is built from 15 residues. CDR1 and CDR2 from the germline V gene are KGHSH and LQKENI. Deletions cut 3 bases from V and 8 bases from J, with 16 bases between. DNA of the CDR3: TGTGCCAGCTCACCGCCAGGACCTCGGGGAGAAAAACTGTTTTTT. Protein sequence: CASSPPGPRGEKLFF.

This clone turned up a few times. The CDR3 nucleotides read TGTGCCAGCAGTACCCCCCCGATGATGTATGGCTACACCTTC. Translation gives CASSTPPMMYGYTF. The chain couples TRBV6-2 or TRBV6-3 to TRBJ1-2; D not certain. V was pared by 5 bases and J by 5 bases, with 15 bases between. The germline gives CDR1 MNHEY, CDR2 SVGEGT. CDR3 length: 14 amino acids.

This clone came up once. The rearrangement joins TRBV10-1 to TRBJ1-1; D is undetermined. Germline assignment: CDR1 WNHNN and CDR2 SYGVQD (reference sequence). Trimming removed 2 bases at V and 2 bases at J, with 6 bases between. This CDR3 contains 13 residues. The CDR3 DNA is TGCGCCAGCAGTGAGAACACTAACACTGAAGCTTTCTTT. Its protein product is CASSENTNTEAFF.

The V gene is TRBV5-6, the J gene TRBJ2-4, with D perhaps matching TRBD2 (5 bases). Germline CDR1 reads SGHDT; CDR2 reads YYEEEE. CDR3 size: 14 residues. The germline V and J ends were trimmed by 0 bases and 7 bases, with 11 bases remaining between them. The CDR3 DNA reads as TGTGCCAGCAGCTTGGTGACTCGCGGGAACATTCAGTACTTC. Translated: CASSLVTRGNIQYF.

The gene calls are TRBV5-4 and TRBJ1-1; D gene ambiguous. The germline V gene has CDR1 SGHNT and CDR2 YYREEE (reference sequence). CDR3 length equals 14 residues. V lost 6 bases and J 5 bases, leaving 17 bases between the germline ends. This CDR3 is CASTSVLSRTEAFF. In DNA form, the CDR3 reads TGTGCCAGCACCTCAGTTCTATCTCGTACTGAAGCTTTCTTT.

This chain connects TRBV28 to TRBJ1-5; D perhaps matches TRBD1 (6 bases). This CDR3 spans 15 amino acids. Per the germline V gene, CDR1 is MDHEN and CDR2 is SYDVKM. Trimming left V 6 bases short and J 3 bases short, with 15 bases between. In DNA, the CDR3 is TGTGCCAGCAGGCTCGGAGGGGGGCACAATCAGCCCCAGCATTTT. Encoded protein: CASRLGGGHNQPQHF. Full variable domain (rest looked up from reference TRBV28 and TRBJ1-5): DVKVTQSSRYLVKRTGEKVFLECVQDMDHENMFWYRQDPGLGLRLIYFSYDVKMKEKGDIPEGYSVSREKKERFSLILESASTNQTSMYLCASRLGGGHNQPQHFGDGTRLSIL.

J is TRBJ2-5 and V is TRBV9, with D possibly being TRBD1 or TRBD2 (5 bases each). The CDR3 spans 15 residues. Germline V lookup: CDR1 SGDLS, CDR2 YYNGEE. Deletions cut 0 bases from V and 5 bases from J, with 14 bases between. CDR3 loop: CASSVDPGTGETQYF. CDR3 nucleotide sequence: TGTGCCAGCAGCGTAGATCCAGGGACCGGGGAGACCCAGTACTTC.

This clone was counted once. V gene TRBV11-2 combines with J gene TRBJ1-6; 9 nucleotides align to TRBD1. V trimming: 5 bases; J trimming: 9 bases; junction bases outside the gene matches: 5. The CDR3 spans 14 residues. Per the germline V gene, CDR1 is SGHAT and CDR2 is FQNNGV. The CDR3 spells CASSTGTGPSPLHF. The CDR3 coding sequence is TGTGCCAGCAGCACCGGGACAGGGCCTTCACCCCTCCACTTT.

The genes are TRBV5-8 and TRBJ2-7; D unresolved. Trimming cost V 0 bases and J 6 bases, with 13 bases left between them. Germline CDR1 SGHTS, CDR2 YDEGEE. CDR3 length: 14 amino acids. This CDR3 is CASSLGKGWGEQYF. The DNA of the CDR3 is TGTGCCAGCAGCTTGGGGAAGGGATGGGGCGAGCAGTACTTC.

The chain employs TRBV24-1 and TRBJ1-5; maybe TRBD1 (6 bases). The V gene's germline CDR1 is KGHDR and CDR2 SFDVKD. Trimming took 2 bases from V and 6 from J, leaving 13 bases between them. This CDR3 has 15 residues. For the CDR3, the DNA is TGTGCCACCAGTGATTCCAGGGGTTCGGGTCAGCCCCAGCATTTT. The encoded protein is CATSDSRGSGQPQHF.

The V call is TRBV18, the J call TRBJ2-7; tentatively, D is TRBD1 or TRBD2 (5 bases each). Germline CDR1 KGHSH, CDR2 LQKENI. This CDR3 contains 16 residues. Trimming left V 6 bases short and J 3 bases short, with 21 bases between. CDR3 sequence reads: CASSPAGSDFLYEQYF. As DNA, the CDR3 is TGTGCCAGCTCCCCGGCAGGGTCGGACTTCCTCTACGAGCAGTACTTC.

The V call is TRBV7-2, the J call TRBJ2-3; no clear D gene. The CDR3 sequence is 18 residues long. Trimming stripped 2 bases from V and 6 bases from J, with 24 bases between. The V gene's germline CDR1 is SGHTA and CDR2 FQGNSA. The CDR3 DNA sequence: TGTGCCAGCAGCTTAAATCTCGTCATCAGGAAAACGGGTGATACGCAGTATTTT. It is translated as CASSLNLVIRKTGDTQYF.

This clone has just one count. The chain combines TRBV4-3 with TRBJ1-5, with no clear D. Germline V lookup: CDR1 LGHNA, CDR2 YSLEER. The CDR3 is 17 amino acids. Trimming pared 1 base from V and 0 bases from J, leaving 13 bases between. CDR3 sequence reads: CASSQAPHGSSNQPQHF. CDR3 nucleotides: TGCGCCAGCAGCCAAGCCCCGCATGGGAGTAGCAATCAGCCCCAGCATTTT.

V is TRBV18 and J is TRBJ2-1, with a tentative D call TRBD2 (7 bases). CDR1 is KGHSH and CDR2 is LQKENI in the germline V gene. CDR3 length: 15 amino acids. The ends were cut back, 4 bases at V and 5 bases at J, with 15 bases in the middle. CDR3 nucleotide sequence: TGTGCCAGCTCACTGAGGAGCGGGGACAACAATGAGCAGTTCTTC. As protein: CASSLRSGDNNEQFF. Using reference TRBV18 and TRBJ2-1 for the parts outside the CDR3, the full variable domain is NAGVMQNPRHLVRRRGQEARLRCSPMKGHSHVYWYRQLPEEGLKFMVYLQKENIIDESGMPKERFSAEFPKEGPSILRIQQVVRGDSAAYFCASSLRSGDNNEQFFGPGTRLTVL.

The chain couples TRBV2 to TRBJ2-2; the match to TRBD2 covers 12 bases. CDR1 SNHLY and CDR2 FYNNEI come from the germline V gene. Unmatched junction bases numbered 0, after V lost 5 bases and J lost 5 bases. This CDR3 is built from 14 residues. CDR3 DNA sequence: TGTGCCAGCAGTACTAGCGGGGGGACCGGGGAGCTGTTTTTT. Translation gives CASSTSGGTGELFF.